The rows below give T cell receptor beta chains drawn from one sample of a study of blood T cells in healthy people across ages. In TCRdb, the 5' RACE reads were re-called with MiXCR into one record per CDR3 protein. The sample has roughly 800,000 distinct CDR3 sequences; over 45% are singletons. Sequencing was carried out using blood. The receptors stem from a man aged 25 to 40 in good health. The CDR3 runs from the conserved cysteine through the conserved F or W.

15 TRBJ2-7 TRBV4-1 CASSQGDGSSYEQYF
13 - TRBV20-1 CSARDLAGGEQYF
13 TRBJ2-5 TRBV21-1 CANSIGSEETQYF
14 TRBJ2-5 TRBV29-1 CSVASGSGGETQYF
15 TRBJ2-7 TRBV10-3 CASRTGTSNSYEQYF
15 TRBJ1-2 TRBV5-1 CASSFGTGDVYGYTF
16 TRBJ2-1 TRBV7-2 CASSSRIAGGQNEQFF
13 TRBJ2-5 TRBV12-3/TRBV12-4 CASTLSIGETQYF
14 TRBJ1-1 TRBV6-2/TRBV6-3 CASSYPPTGRVAFF
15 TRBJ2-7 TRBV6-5 CASSYRRSGSYEQYF
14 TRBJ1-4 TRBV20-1 CSASGASTNEKLFF
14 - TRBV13 CASSLNTGVGTQYF
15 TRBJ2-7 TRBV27 CASSPWGQGTYEQYF
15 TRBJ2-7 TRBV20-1 CSARDSGRRSYEQYF
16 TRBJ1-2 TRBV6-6 CASSQLGQPFNYGYTF
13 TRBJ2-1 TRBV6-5 CASSTGPYNEQFF
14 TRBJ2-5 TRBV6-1 CASASDGREETQYF
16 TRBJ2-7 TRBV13 CASSLHPGRTAYEQYF
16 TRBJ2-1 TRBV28 CASSSPAGGSYNEQFF
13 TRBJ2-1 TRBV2 CASSEIGNNEQFF
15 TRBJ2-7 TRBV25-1 CASSESSRTFYEQYF
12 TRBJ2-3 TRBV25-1 CASADSTGTQYF